The present entry profiles one TCR beta chain with its context. Its antigen is not yet known. Base-call qualities are not available, and no considerably larger clone is one nucleotide away. Without any cell sorting, total RNA and DNA were co-extracted from around 18-30 mg of bulk tissue using the AllPrep DNA/RNA mini kit. A few patients with histopathologically diagnosed primary liver carcinoma underwent surgical resection in China between November 2015 and March 2016. Patients had chronic HBV infection and were treatment-naive at sampling. Each tumor was sampled at five spatially separated regions: the superior, inferior, left-lateral and right-lateral poles and the tumor centre. Histological examination found more than 80% viable tumor cells in every tumor sample. Fresh tumor and adjacent tissue pieces were bisected; one half was stored in RNAlater at -80°C, the other sent for histology. A constant-region primer and ProtoScript II reverse transcriptase were used to reverse-transcribe TCRbeta-specific cDNA from approximately 450 ng total RNA. Three nested multiplex PCR rounds, following a slightly modified ARM-PCR procedure, were used to build the TCRbeta libraries. Multiplex TRBV1-TRBV30 forward primers and a Cbeta reverse primer were used in the first two PCR rounds, each of which was run for around 10 cycles. Sample barcodes and Illumina adapters were added in a final 25-cycle PCR with Deep VentR polymerase. Before sequencing, amplicons of 200-500 bp were purified from gel using a QIAquick gel extraction kit. An Illumina HiSeq 2500 was used to sequence the TCRbeta amplicons with 250-bp paired-end reads. In the paper's pipeline: Trimmomatic v0.33 was used to quality-trim the reads, and FLASH v1.2.11 was used to merge paired reads so that full CDR3 sequences could be recovered. V, D and J germline segments were assigned to the rearranged TCRbeta sequences by MiGEC v1.2.1b. Clonotype statistics, along with Shannon-Wiener diversity indices, were calculated using VDJtools v1.0.0. Except for diversity analysis, only the 250 most abundant clonotypes of each sample were used in subsequent analyses to reduce sampling bias. Using fastp trimming at Q25 and MiXCR clonotype assembly, TCRdb reanalyzed the public sequencing data and kept in-frame beta chains. Identical CDR3 proteins give one entry, which carries the most common genes and DNA. TCRdb's processing, not the study's, gives the V and J calls here. Counted in this sample were approximately 190,000 distinct CDR3 sequences; around four fifths of them appeared once. Together, the top ten hold 15% to 20% of the sample.

The data derive from a study of tumor-infiltrating lymphocytes in primary liver carcinoma (dated by TCRdb to 2015 to 2018). At the level of the whole study: The five patients, three men and two women aged 30 to 69 years, had hepatocellular carcinoma (four) or combined HCC and intrahepatic cholangiocarcinoma (one). Each sample produced about 3.65 to 8 million productive TCRbeta reads, and read depth showed no significant difference between tissue types. For each liver tumor, the study sampled five regions along with adjacent normal tissue and blood, and applied TCRbeta repertoire sequencing, expression microarrays and whole-exome sequencing. Reproducibility between technical replicate repertoires was high, with correlation coefficients above 0.95 and mean shared-clone rates approximately 0.91. To link TCRbeta repertoire diversity with the local molecular phenotype, the approximately 25 tumor region samples were profiled using Agilent mRNA microarrays. The five patients had tumors staged T1-T3 N0M0, with maximum diameters ranging from roughly 4 to 10 cm. A total of 35 or so specimens from 5 patients underwent TCRbeta repertoire sequencing, comprising around 25 tumor regions, 5 adjacent noncancerous liver tissues and 5 peripheral blood samples.

What the research found in general, with its limitations: Since the samples were bulk and unsorted, there was no way to compare CD4+ and CD8+ T cell repertoires. A significantly larger repertoire fraction was made up by the top 250 clones in tumors than in blood (p = 0.039). Because sequencing covered only the TCR beta chain and unpaired alpha chains were not captured, true repertoire diversity is likely underestimated. Consistent with antigen-driven expansion, pairs of tumor regions showed higher repertoire overlap (mean roughly 35%) than either tumor-adjacent pairs (about 17%) or tumor-blood pairs (approximately 14%). With just five or six patients in the study, the authors point out that the findings should be validated in a larger study. Only roughly 7-24% of top clones appeared in all five regions of a tumor, which suggests that tumor-infiltrating T cells are spatially heterogeneous.

The germline V gene (reference sequence) gives CDR1 as SGHNT and CDR2 as YYREEE. The CDR3 contains 14 residues, cysteine and phenylalanine counted. The CDR3 DNA has 42 bases and is translated from base 1. The TCR originated in a man in his forties or fifties with primary liver carcinoma and hepatitis B virus infection. The sequence links TRBV5-4 to TRBJ2-5, with no reliable assignment of the D segment. The material sequenced was tumor tissue from primary liver carcinoma. The CDR3 is CTISPAHVGETQYF. The sequenced DNA is TGTACCATCAGCCCAGCACACGTGGGGGAGACCCAGTACTTC.